This T cell receptor beta chain was recovered during a study of blood T cells in healthy people across ages. Study details: When template switching was applied, about one barcoded beta molecule was captured per two T cells.

A J-beta primer mix and a sample-barcoded 5' primer were used in a second PCR of roughly 6 to 11 cycles. TCRdb used MiXCR to reprocess the 5' RACE reads, holding one entry per CDR3 protein. The sample consists of 630,000 or so distinct CDR3 sequences, approximately 30% of them appearing once. Germline V gene data show CDR1 as SGHRS and CDR2 as YFSETQ. The CDR3 loop spans 14 amino acids. The J segment lost 5 bases and the V segment lost 4 bases, leaving 5 bases of the junction unmatched. The TCR sequence derives from a woman of 80 years or more in good health. Material for sequencing was blood. This sequence joins TRBV5-1 and TRBJ2-2; 7 bases are a match to TRBD1. The CDR3 is CASSLGQRTGELFF. CDR3 coding DNA: TGCGCCAGCAGCCTGGGACAGCGGACCGGGGAGCTGTTTTTT.